This record concerns one T cell receptor beta chain sequence. Its matching antigen is unknown. This sample was included in a study of T cells in Graves' hyperthyroidism and ophthalmopathy. Study-level findings and limits: Ophthalmopathy was told apart from stable hyperthyroidism by a 13 V-J model. In blood, most of the thyroid clonotypes expanded above 0.001 were also present.

Absent ophthalmopathy progression within 18 months defined stable Graves' hyperthyroidism. Uncontrolled infection, other autoimmune disease, pregnancy or lactation barred patients from enrollment. Amplification of TCR beta CDR3 regions was performed using RNA transcripts as template. In the first-round RT-PCR of the TCR CDR3, the HTBI primer set was used. Each CDR3 protein is one row after TCRdb ran MiXCR on the multiplex PCR reads. The profile shows around 430,000 distinct CDR3 sequences, just under 15% of them singletons. Sequenced: blood. The TCR originated in a woman in her 30s with Graves' hyperthyroidism.

CDR3 amino acids: CSAGQIAKNIQYF. CDR3 DNA sequence: TGCAGTGCTGGGCAGATAGCCAAAAACATTCAGTACTTC. This sequence joins TRBV20-1 and TRBJ2-4; D not resolved. V lost 5 bases, J lost 0 bases, and 8 bases lay in between. CDR1 and CDR2 (germline): DFQATT, SNEGSKA (reference sequence). The CDR3 consists of 13 residues.